The 27 T cell receptor beta chains below come from one sample, sequenced in a study of T-cell memory formation after mild COVID-19. Using its own MiXCR run on the 5' RACE reads, TCRdb lists one record per CDR3 protein. Altogether some 210,000 distinct CDR3 sequences are present, 15% to 20% being singletons, with the ten largest covering 2% to 3%. The sequencing sample was made of PBMCs or a T cell subset sorted from them (not recorded which). These TCRs come from an adult woman who had mild COVID-19 (a few samples of this study predate the infection). Cell type and time point are not known.

This clonotype was seen a few times. The chain carries TRBV20-1 and TRBJ2-3; the D gene is possibly TRBD2 (5 bases). From germline, CDR1 is DFQATT and CDR2 SNEGSKA (reference sequence). The CDR3 spans 15 residues. The V end was cut by 0 bases, the J end by 2 bases, with 12 bases between. The chain's CDR3 is CSARDLRANTDTQYF. CDR3 DNA: TGCAGTGCTAGAGATCTGAGGGCTAACACAGATACGCAGTATTTT.

This clonotype was observed a handful of times. The chain carries TRBV7-9 and TRBJ2-1; a possible D gene is TRBD1 (5 bases). CDR3 length: 15 residues. Germline V CDR1 and CDR2: SEHNR, FQNEAQ (reference sequence). The V end was cut by 8 bases, the J end by 8 bases, with 22 bases between. The CDR3 spells CASENLGARRYEQFF. As DNA, the CDR3 is TGTGCCAGCGAGAACCTTGGGGCTCGACGGTATGAGCAGTTCTTC.

The chain carries TRBV5-1 and TRBJ2-3; D may correspond to TRBD1 or TRBD2 (6 bases each). The V end was cut by 2 bases, the J end by 5 bases, with 12 bases between. CDR3 size: 14 residues. CDR1 is SGHRS, CDR2 YFSETQ, per germline. The CDR3 region has the DNA TGCGCCAGCAGCTTCGGGGGCTGGGTAGATACGCAGTATTTT. Amino acids: CASSFGGWVDTQYF.

The chain links TRBV30 to TRBJ2-7, with D perhaps TRBD1 (7 bases). Trimming left V 2 bases short and J 2 bases short, with 10 bases between. CDR1 and CDR2 (germline): GTSNPN, SVGIG (reference sequence). This CDR3 comprises 13 residues. CDR3 coding DNA: TGTGCCTGGAGTCAGGGGGGAGCCTACGAGCAGTACTTC. It specifies CAWSQGGAYEQYF.

The V and J genes are TRBV18 and TRBJ2-1; 9 bases map to TRBD1. The germline V gene encodes CDR1 KGHSH and CDR2 LQKENI. The CDR3 consists of 15 residues. V shed 4 bases and J 6 bases; nucleotides not matched to a gene: 7. The CDR3 here is CASSLSVTGGNEQFF. CDR3 coding DNA: TGTGCCAGCTCACTAAGCGTGACAGGGGGCAATGAGCAGTTCTTC.

The V gene is TRBV12-5, the J gene TRBJ2-6; D may be TRBD1 (5 bases). The germline V gene encodes CDR1 LGHNT and CDR2 FRNRAP. The CDR3 sequence is 16 residues long. Deletions cut 7 bases from V and 1 base from J, with 14 bases between. CDR3: CASAPKGESGANVLTF. Here the CDR3 DNA reads TGTGCTAGTGCCCCCAAAGGGGAATCTGGGGCCAACGTCCTGACTTTC. Combining the CDR3 with reference TRBV12-5 and TRBJ2-6 gives the whole variable domain DARVTQTPRHKVTEMGQEVTMRCQPILGHNTVFWYRQTMMQGLELLAYFRNRAPLDDSGMPKDRFSAEMPDATLATLKIQPSEPRDSAVYFCASAPKGESGANVLTFGAGSRLTVL.

This clonotype was observed a handful of times. This chain joins TRBV9 and TRBJ2-7, with 8 bases lining up with TRBD1. Germline assignment: CDR1 SGDLS and CDR2 YYNGEE. The CDR3 is made up of 15 amino acids. The ends lost 0 bases at V and 4 bases at J; junction bases unmatched: 6. The CDR3: CASSVAPTGVYEQYF. Here the CDR3 DNA reads TGTGCCAGCAGCGTAGCCCCGACAGGGGTGTACGAGCAGTACTTC.

The rearrangement uses TRBV7-3 and TRBJ2-1; the D is unclear. Trimming removed 3 bases from V and 10 bases from J, with 13 bases in between. The CDR3 length is 13 residues. Per germline, CDR1 SGHTA and CDR2 FQGTGA. The CDR3 region is CASSFSALREQFF. CDR3 coding DNA: TGTGCCAGCAGCTTTTCGGCACTACGGGAGCAGTTCTTC.

Ten or more counts support this clonotype. The chain couples TRBV30 to TRBJ2-5; D gene uncertain. The CDR3 consists of 13 residues. V was pared by 0 bases and J by 5 bases, with 10 bases between. Germline loops: CDR1 GTSNPN, CDR2 SVGIG (reference sequence). For the CDR3, the DNA is TGTGCCTGGAGTGTGCGGTTAAGGGAGACCCAGTACTTC. Encoded protein: CAWSVRLRETQYF.

V gene TRBV7-2 combines with J gene TRBJ2-5; possibly TRBD2 for D (6 bases). CDR1 SGHTA and CDR2 FQGNSA come from the germline V gene. The CDR3 is 16 amino acids. The germline V and J ends were trimmed by 5 bases and 4 bases, with 20 bases remaining between them. The CDR3: CASSPPRLGGVETQYF. CDR3 DNA: TGTGCCAGCAGCCCCCCTCGACTGGGCGGGGTAGAGACCCAGTACTTC.

This clonotype came up a few times. The chain's CDR3 is CASSSRDRGSYEQYF. Here the CDR3 DNA reads TGTGCCAGCAGCTCCCGGGACAGGGGTTCCTACGAGCAGTACTTC. The chain joins TRBV11-2 to TRBJ2-7, with 10 bases lining up with TRBD1. The CDR3 has 15 residues. After removal of 4 bases from V and 1 base from J, the junction contained 4 bases not matched to a gene. Germline-derived CDR1 and CDR2 are SGHAT and FQNNGV.

The chain uses TRBV6-5 and TRBJ1-1; D call uncertain. The germline CDR1 and CDR2 sequences are MNHEY and SVGAGI. The ends were cut back, 0 bases at V and 1 base at J, with 12 bases in the middle. The CDR3 totals 16 residues. CDR3 in DNA: TGTGCCAGCAGTTACTCCCGACGGCGGACGAACACTGAAGCTTTCTTT. Protein product: CASSYSRRRTNTEAFF.

This clonotype was counted at least ten times. V is TRBV24-1 and J is TRBJ1-4; the match to TRBD1 covers 7 bases. The length of the CDR3 is 15 residues. Trimming took 2 bases from V and 10 from J; bases not matched to a gene: 9. Germline CDR1 and CDR2: KGHDR and SFDVKD. DNA of the CDR3: TGTGCCACCAGTGATTCAGGACAGGATGAGGCAAAACTGTTTTTT. The encoded protein is CATSDSGQDEAKLFF.

This chain connects TRBV7-2 to TRBJ2-1; the D is unclear. The CDR3 runs 16 residues. Trimming pared 1 base from V and 8 bases from J, leaving 18 bases between. CDR1 is SGHTA, CDR2 FQGNSA, per germline. DNA of the CDR3: TGTGCCAGCAGCTTAGGGGCGGCGATGCGAGCGCATGAGCAGTTCTTC. This translates into CASSLGAAMRAHEQFF.

In nucleotides, the CDR3 is TGCGCCAGCAGCTCTAGCGGCTACGAGCAGTACTTC. Protein: CASSSSGYEQYF. The chain recombines TRBV5-1 with TRBJ2-7, with TRBD2 identical over 7 bases. CDR1 SGHRS and CDR2 YFSETQ come from the germline V gene. The CDR3 contains 12 residues. V lost 3 bases and J lost 3; bases outside the gene matches: 0.

This clonotype was counted only a few times. The chain combines TRBV20-1 with TRBJ1-1; tentatively, D is TRBD1 (6 bases). In germline, CDR1 is DFQATT, CDR2 SNEGSKA (reference sequence). The CDR3 runs to 11 residues. V dropped 6 bases and J dropped 6 bases, with 11 bases sitting between them. In DNA form, the CDR3 reads TGCAGTGCCTCTGGGACACCTGAAGCTTTCTTT. The encoded protein is CSASGTPEAFF.

This clonotype appeared a few times. The chain links TRBV29-1 to TRBJ2-1, with D tentatively TRBD1 or TRBD2 (5 bases each). The germline V and J ends were trimmed by 3 bases and 15 bases, with 18 bases remaining between them. The CDR3 covers 12 residues. Germline-derived CDR1 and CDR2 are SQVTM and ANQGSEA. This CDR3 is CSVDFVEGPPFF. The CDR3, as DNA: TGCAGCGTTGACTTCGTCGAGGGACCTCCGTTCTTC.

V is TRBV15 and J is TRBJ2-7, with D hard to call. V was clipped by 3 bases and J by 3 bases, with 12 bases between them. From germline, CDR1 is LNHNV and CDR2 YYDKDF (reference sequence). CDR3 length equals 14 residues. The CDR3 DNA follows: TGTGCCACCAGCAGTCGTGATGGTCACTACGAGCAGTACTTC. Its protein is CATSSRDGHYEQYF.

This clonotype was detected a few times. This chain connects TRBV5-1 to TRBJ1-1; 7 nucleotides match TRBD1. CDR3 size: 13 residues. V trimming: 0 bases; J trimming: 10 bases; junction bases outside the gene matches: 6. CDR1 is SGHRS, CDR2 YFSETQ, per germline. CDR3 DNA sequence: TGCGCCAGCAGCTTGGGACAGGGAGGAGTAGCTTTCTTT. As protein: CASSLGQGGVAFF.

The rearrangement joins TRBV9 to TRBJ2-1; D may be TRBD2 (5 bases). The V gene lost 4 bases and the J gene lost 8 bases, with 10 bases spanning the gap. Germline V gene data show CDR1 as SGDLS and CDR2 as YYNGEE. The CDR3 runs 12 residues. The CDR3 spells CASSPGLDEQFF. The CDR3 DNA follows: TGTGCCAGCAGCCCTGGACTGGATGAGCAGTTCTTC.

In its sample, this clonotype was seen a few times. J is TRBJ1-6 and V is TRBV6-4; 10 nucleotides match TRBD1. The CDR3 covers 14 residues. J lost 10 bases, V lost 4 bases, and 4 bases had no gene match. Germline CDR1 reads MRHNA; CDR2 reads SNTAGT. CDR3 region: CASSGQTGGSPLHF. DNA of the CDR3: TGTGCCAGCAGTGGACAGACAGGGGGCTCACCCCTCCACTTT.

This clonotype was seen a few times. The rearrangement links TRBV24-1 to TRBJ1-2, with D possibly matching TRBD1 (5 bases). The CDR3 spans 11 residues. Germline V lookup: CDR1 KGHDR, CDR2 SFDVKD. Trimming removed 6 bases at V and 7 bases at J, with 8 bases between. The CDR3 loop reads CATSPGFGYTF. The CDR3 DNA reads as TGTGCCACCAGTCCAGGGTTTGGCTACACCTTC.

This clonotype turned up a few times. The chain uses TRBV15 and TRBJ2-5; D unclear. Germline V gene lookup returns CDR1 LNHNV and CDR2 YYDKDF (reference sequence). V was clipped by 0 bases and J by 4 bases, with 6 bases between them. The CDR3 has 13 residues. This CDR3 is CATSRDQGETQYF. DNA of the CDR3: TGTGCCACCAGCAGAGATCAAGGAGAGACCCAGTACTTC.

This clonotype was counted only a few times. The CDR3 sequence: CATSDPSPAQTDTQYF. The CDR3 DNA sequence: TGTGCCACCAGTGATCCTTCCCCGGCACAAACAGATACGCAGTATTTT. The chain couples TRBV24-1 to TRBJ2-3; the D is unclear. This CDR3 spans 16 amino acids. Germline V lookup: CDR1 KGHDR, CDR2 SFDVKD. V dropped 3 bases and J dropped 3 bases, with 15 bases sitting between them.

This clonotype appeared a few times. The chain recombines TRBV7-8 with TRBJ2-1; the D is unclear. The germline V gene encodes CDR1 SGHVS and CDR2 FQNEAQ. The CDR3 extends over 13 amino acids. V gave up 1 base and J gave up 10 bases, with 11 bases separating them. This chain's CDR3 is CASSLGAPTEQFF. Here the CDR3 DNA reads TGTGCCAGCAGCTTAGGGGCCCCGACAGAGCAGTTCTTC.

V usage is TRBV20-1 and J usage is TRBJ1-4; TRBD1 agrees at 8 bases. V lost 0 bases, J lost 6 bases, and 6 bases stayed unmatched. CDR3 length equals 15 residues. Germline CDR1 DFQATT, CDR2 SNEGSKA (reference sequence). CDR3 loop: CSARDQEGQDEKLFF. The DNA of the CDR3 is TGCAGTGCTAGAGATCAGGAGGGACAGGATGAAAAACTGTTTTTT.

The chain carries TRBV7-9 and TRBJ1-1; D possibly corresponds to TRBD1 (5 bases). The CDR3 has 14 amino acids. Germline V gene lookup returns CDR1 SEHNR and CDR2 FQNEAQ (reference sequence). V was trimmed by 2 bases and J by 2 bases, leaving 9 bases between them. CDR3 coding DNA: TGTGCCAGCAGCTTAAACGGGGGTAACACTGAAGCTTTCTTT. Residues: CASSLNGGNTEAFF.